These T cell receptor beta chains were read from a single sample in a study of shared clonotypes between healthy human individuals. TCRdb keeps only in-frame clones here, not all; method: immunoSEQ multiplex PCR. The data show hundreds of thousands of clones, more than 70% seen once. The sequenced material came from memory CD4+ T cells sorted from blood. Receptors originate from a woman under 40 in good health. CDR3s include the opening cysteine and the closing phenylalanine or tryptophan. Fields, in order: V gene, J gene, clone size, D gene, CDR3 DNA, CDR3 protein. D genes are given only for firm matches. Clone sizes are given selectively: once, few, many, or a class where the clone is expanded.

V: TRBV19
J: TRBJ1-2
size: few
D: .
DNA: TGTGCCAGTAGTATTCGGGGGGGAGCTAACTATGGCTACACCTTC
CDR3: CASSIRGGANYGYTF

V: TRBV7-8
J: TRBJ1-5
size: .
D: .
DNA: TGTGCCAGCAGTCACGCTCCTGGGTCCAATCAGCCCCAGCATTTT
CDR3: CASSHAPGSNQPQHF

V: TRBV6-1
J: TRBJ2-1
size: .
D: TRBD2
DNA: TGTGCCAGCAGTACCGGGACTAGCGGGAGCAATGAGCAGTTCTTC
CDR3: CASSTGTSGSNEQFF

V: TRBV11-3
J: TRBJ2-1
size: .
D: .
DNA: TGTGCCAGCAGCTTAAACCAGGACACCAATGAGCAGTTCTTC
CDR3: CASSLNQDTNEQFF

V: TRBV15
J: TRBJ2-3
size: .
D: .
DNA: TGTGCCACCAGCTTCCTCGGGACCAGCACAGATACGCAGTATTTT
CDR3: CATSFLGTSTDTQYF

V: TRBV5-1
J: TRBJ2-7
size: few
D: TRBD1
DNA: TGCGCCAGCAGCTTGAAACAGGGGGGATACGAGCAGTACTTC
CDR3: CASSLKQGGYEQYF

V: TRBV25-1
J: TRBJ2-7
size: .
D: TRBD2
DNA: TGTGCCAGCAGTGAAGTTGGAAGCGGGAGGATATACGAGCAGTACTTC
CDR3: CASSEVGSGRIYEQYF

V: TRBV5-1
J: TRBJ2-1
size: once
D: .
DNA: TGCGCCAGCAGCAGCCTCCCCGGGACTCCCGGAAGCAATGAGCAGTTCTTC
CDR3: CASSSLPGTPGSNEQFF

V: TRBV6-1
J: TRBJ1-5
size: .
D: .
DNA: TGTGCCAGCACCCCAGGGAGGGGAAGCAATCAGCCCCAGCATTTT
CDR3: CASTPGRGSNQPQHF

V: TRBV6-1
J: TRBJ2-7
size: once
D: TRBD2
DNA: TGTGCCAGCAGGGAGACTAGCGGGAGGGCCTCAGGGCAGTACTTC
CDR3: CASRETSGRASGQYF

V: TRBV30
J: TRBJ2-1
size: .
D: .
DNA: TGTGCCTGGAGTGTAAATCTTAATGAGCAGTTCTTC
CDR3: CAWSVNLNEQFF

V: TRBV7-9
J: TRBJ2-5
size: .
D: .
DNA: TGTGCCAGCAGTGCCGGGGCCGAAGAGACCCAGTACTTC
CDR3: CASSAGAEETQYF

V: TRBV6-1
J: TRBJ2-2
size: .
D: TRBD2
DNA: TGTGCCAGCAGTGAGGTGCCCCAGGGACTAGCGGGAGGCGCCGGGGAGCTGTTTTTT
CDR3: CASSEVPQGLAGGAGELFF

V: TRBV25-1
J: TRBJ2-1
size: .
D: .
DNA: TGTGCCAGCAGTGAAGGGGTTTTAAGGGATAATGAGCAGTTCTTC
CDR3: CASSEGVLRDNEQFF

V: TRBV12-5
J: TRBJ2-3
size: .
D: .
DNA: TGTGCTAGTGGCATAGGGACAATCCCAGATACGCAGTATTTT
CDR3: CASGIGTIPDTQYF

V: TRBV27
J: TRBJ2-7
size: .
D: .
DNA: TGTGCCAGCTCGAAGGGTGGCGAGCAGTACTTC
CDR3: CASSKGGEQYF

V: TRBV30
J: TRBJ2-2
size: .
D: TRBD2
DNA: TGTGCCTGGAGTCCCCCTAGCGGGAGGTACACCGGGGAGCTGTTTTTT
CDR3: CAWSPPSGRYTGELFF

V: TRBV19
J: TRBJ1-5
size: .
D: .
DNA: TGTGCCAGTAGCCAAGGGATCAATCAGCCCCAGCATTTT
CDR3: CASSQGINQPQHF

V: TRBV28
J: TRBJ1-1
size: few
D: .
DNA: TGTGCCAGCACCGCCCCAGGGGCGATAGCTTTCTTT
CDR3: CASTAPGAIAFF

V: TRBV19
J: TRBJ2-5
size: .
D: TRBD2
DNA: TGTGCCAGTAGTATAGGACTAGCGGCAACCATGGGAGAGACCCAGTACTTC
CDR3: CASSIGLAATMGETQYF

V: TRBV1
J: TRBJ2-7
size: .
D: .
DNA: TGCACCAGCAGCCCCGGTGGGGGACAAGCAACCTACGAGCAGTACTTC
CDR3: CTSSPGGGQATYEQYF

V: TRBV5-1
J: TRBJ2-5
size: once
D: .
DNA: TGCGCCAGCAGCTTGGTCGGAGGGGGTGGACAAGAGACCCAGTACTTC
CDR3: CASSLVGGGGQETQYF

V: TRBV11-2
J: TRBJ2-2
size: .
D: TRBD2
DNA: TGTGCCAGCAGCATAACTAGCGGGCGTAACACCGGGGAGCTGTTTTTT
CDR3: CASSITSGRNTGELFF

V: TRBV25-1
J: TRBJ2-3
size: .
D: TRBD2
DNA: TGTGCCAGCAGTGACAGCGGGGCTGGGGGAGATACGCAGTATTTT
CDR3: CASSDSGAGGDTQYF

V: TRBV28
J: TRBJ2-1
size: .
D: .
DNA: TGTGCCAGCTTCCGGGGTACTGGGGCGGGCAATGAGCAGTTCTTC
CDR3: CASFRGTGAGNEQFF

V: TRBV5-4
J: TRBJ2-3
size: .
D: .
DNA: TGTGCCAGCAGCTTGGGGGCGCTTACAAGCACAGATACGCAGTATTTT
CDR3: CASSLGALTSTDTQYF

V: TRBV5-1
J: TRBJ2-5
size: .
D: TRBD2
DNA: TGCGCCAGCAGCCCCAGGTCTAGCGGGAGTGAGACCCAGTACTTC
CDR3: CASSPRSSGSETQYF

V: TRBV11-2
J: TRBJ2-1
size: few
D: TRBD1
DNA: TGTGCCAGCAGCCGGGACAGCTCCTACAATGAGCAGTTCTTC
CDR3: CASSRDSSYNEQFF

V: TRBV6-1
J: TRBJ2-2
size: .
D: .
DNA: TGTGCCAGCAAGTACAGTCTTAACACCGGGGAGCTGTTTTTT
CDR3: CASKYSLNTGELFF

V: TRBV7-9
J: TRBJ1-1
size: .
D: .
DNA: TGTGCCAGCAGCTCAAGAGGGTACATAAACACTGAAGCTTTCTTT
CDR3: CASSSRGYINTEAFF

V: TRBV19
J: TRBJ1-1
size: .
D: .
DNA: TGTGCCAGTAGACCCGGACGTTGGAACACTGAAGCTTTCTTT
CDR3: CASRPGRWNTEAFF

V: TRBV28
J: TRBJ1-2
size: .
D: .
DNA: TGTGCCAGCACCCCACCAGGGGCTTTGGGCTATGGCTACACCTTC
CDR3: CASTPPGALGYGYTF

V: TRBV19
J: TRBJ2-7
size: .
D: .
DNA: TGTGCCAGTAAGGGTGGGCAGCACGAGCAGTACTTC
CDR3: CASKGGQHEQYF

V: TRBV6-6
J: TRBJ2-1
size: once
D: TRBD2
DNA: TGTGCCAGCAGACGTCTAGCGGGAAACAATGAGCAGTTCTTC
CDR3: CASRRLAGNNEQFF